Each of the 14 T cell receptor beta chains below was sequenced from the same sample in a study of T cells in Graves' hyperthyroidism and ophthalmopathy. RNA transcripts served as the template for amplifying TCR beta CDR3 regions. HTBI primers drove first-round RT-PCR of the TCR CDR3. TCRdb ran MiXCR on the multiplex PCR reads and lists one entry per CDR3 protein. The table has about 420,000 distinct CDR3 sequences, approximately 14% seen once. Sequencing was performed on blood. These receptors were taken from a woman younger than 30 with Graves' hyperthyroidism.

This chain links TRBV7-9 with TRBJ1-2, with D perhaps matching TRBD1 (5 bases). Trimming took 9 bases from V and 4 from J, leaving 15 bases between them. This CDR3 contains 13 residues. The V gene's germline CDR1 is SEHNR and CDR2 FQNEAQ (reference sequence). CDR3 in DNA: TGTGCCAGTAGTCAAGGGGCAGTCTATGGCTACACCTTC. Encoded protein: CASSQGAVYGYTF. Supplemented by reference TRBV7-9 and TRBJ1-2, the full variable domain reads DTGVSQNPRHKITKRGQNVTFRCDPISEHNRLYWYRQTLGQGPEFLTYFQNEAQLEKSRLLSDRFSAERPKGSFSTLEIQRTEQGDSAMYLCASSQGAVYGYTFGSGTRLTVV.

This clonotype has just a few counts. The chain joins TRBV11-2 to TRBJ2-5, with TRBD2 matching over 7 bases. Trimming at V came to 5 bases and at J to 2 bases, leaving 8 bases not matched to a gene. CDR3 length equals 15 residues. Germline V gene lookup returns CDR1 SGHAT and CDR2 FQNNGV. The CDR3 loop reads CASSPLGTTQETQYF. The DNA of the CDR3 is TGTGCCAGCAGCCCCTTAGGGACTACACAAGAGACCCAGTACTTC.

This clonotype showed up just a few times. This chain links TRBV20-1 with TRBJ2-7; TRBD2 matches 12 bases. With V trimmed by 3 bases and J by 0 bases, 12 bases remained unmatched. CDR1 and CDR2 (germline): DFQATT, SNEGSKA (reference sequence). The CDR3 sequence is 18 residues long. In nucleotides, the CDR3 is TGCAGTGCTAGCCCAATTCCGGGACTAGCGGGTATCTCCTACGAGCAGTACTTC. Its translation is CSASPIPGLAGISYEQYF.

In its sample, this clonotype was seen a few times. CDR3 in DNA: TGTGCCAGCACCAGGGGGGGCACAGATAATTCACCCCTCCACTTT. This encodes CASTRGGTDNSPLHF. V is TRBV7-9 and J is TRBJ1-6; 7 bases line up with TRBD1. The junction had 8 bases not matched to a gene; V was cut back by 7 bases and J by 5 bases. This CDR3 contains 15 residues. The germline V gene encodes CDR1 SEHNR and CDR2 FQNEAQ (reference sequence).

Regarding this clonotype: Mismatch with germline at one junction end may stem from a read error. V gene TRBV9 combines with J gene TRBJ2-7, with D tentatively TRBD2 (6 bases). Germline-derived CDR1 and CDR2 are SGDLS and YYNGEE. CDR3 length: 16 residues. In DNA, the CDR3 is TGTGCCAGCAGCGAGAGCGGCGGGGCAGCGTACTACGGGCAGTACTTC. It translates to CASSESGGAAYYGQYF.

This clonotype has a count of ten or more. This rearrangement joins TRBV7-2 to TRBJ1-1, with TRBD1 as a possible D gene (5 bases). Deletions cut 2 bases from V and 4 bases from J, with 11 bases between. CDR1 and CDR2 from the germline V gene are SGHTA and FQGNSA. The CDR3 runs to 14 residues. CDR3 coding DNA: TGTGCCAGCAGCTTAAGACAGACCGGCACTGAAGCTTTCTTT. It yields the protein CASSLRQTGTEAFF.

This clonotype was observed many times. V and J are TRBV20-1 and TRBJ2-7; 8 positions agree with TRBD2. Trimming removed 0 bases from V and 0 bases from J; junction bases left unmatched: 16. CDR1 DFQATT and CDR2 SNEGSKA come from the germline V gene (reference sequence). The CDR3 is 19 amino acids. The CDR3 sequence: CSARDFGLAGGTSSYEQYF. The CDR3 nucleotides are TGCAGTGCTAGAGATTTCGGGCTAGCGGGCGGTACTAGCTCCTACGAGCAGTACTTC.

This rearrangement joins TRBV15 to TRBJ2-1, with 9 bases matching TRBD2. Germline loops: CDR1 LNHNV, CDR2 YYDKDF (reference sequence). The ends lost 3 bases at V and 7 bases at J; junction bases unmatched: 7. This CDR3 comprises 15 residues. The CDR3 nucleotides are TGTGCCACCAGCAGTACTAGCGGGTGGGGGAATGAGCAGTTCTTC. Protein sequence: CATSSTSGWGNEQFF.

This clonotype was detected ten times or more. The V call is TRBV28, the J call TRBJ1-2; 7 bases align to TRBD1. Germline-derived CDR1 and CDR2 are MDHEN and SYDVKM. The CDR3 consists of 15 residues. Trimming removed 4 bases from V and 8 bases from J; junction bases left unmatched: 13. The CDR3 spells CASSSAGGSLKGYTF. CDR3 coding DNA: TGTGCCAGCAGTTCCGCAGGGGGGTCCTTAAAAGGCTACACCTTC.

This clonotype showed up many times. This chain uses TRBV7-2 with TRBJ2-7; 9 positions match TRBD2. The V gene end was trimmed by 4 bases and the J gene end by 5 bases; junction bases not matched to a gene: 6. The CDR3 covers 14 residues. Germline CDR1 is SGHTA and CDR2 is FQGNSA. CDR3 protein: CASSSRGGKNEQYF. The CDR3 region has the DNA TGTGCCAGCAGCTCGCGGGGGGGCAAGAACGAGCAGTACTTC.

This clonotype appeared many times. The V call is TRBV27, the J call TRBJ2-1; D gene uncertain. V shed 2 bases and J shed 0 bases, with 8 bases lying between them. The CDR3 length is 15 residues. Germline values: CDR1 MNHEY, CDR2 SMNVEV (reference sequence). This CDR3 is CASSLTPSSYNEQFF. CDR3 DNA: TGTGCCAGCAGTTTAACACCTAGCTCCTACAATGAGCAGTTCTTC.

This clonotype was counted at least ten times. V gene TRBV7-3 combines with J gene TRBJ2-3, with TRBD2 matching over 7 bases. V shed 2 bases and J 2 bases; nucleotides not matched to a gene: 13. The CDR3 is 18 residues long. CDR1 is SGHTA, CDR2 FQGTGA, per germline. The CDR3 region is CASSLPRGAGEFTDTQYF. As DNA, the CDR3 is TGTGCCAGCAGCTTACCCCGTGGGGCGGGAGAATTCACAGATACGCAGTATTTT.

The gene calls are TRBV5-6 and TRBJ1-2; no definite D call. The CDR3 runs 15 residues. V shed 2 bases and J shed 2 bases, with 13 bases lying between them. Germline CDR1 and CDR2: SGHDT and YYEEEE. CDR3 region: CASSLSSSGNYGYTF. DNA for the CDR3: TGTGCCAGCAGCTTATCTAGCTCGGGCAACTATGGCTACACCTTC. Looking up the rest from reference TRBV5-6 and TRBJ1-2 gives the full variable domain: DAGVTQSPTHLIKTRGQQVTLRCSPKSGHDTVSWYQQALGQGPQFIFQYYEEEERQRGNFPDRFSGHQFPNYSSELNVNALLLGDSALYLCASSLSSSGNYGYTFGSGTRLTVV.

This clonotype was recorded at least ten times. CDR3 protein: CASSEVRGQLHQPQHF. The CDR3 nucleotides read TGTGCCAGCAGTGAGGTGAGAGGGCAGCTCCATCAGCCCCAGCATTTT. The chain uses TRBV2 and TRBJ1-5; D gene unclear. Trimming took off 3 bases at V and 5 bases at J, with 17 bases between the two ends. The CDR3 length is 16 residues. The germline CDR1 and CDR2 sequences are SNHLY and FYNNEI. The complete variable domain, with remaining parts taken from reference TRBV2 and TRBJ1-5, reads EPEVTQTPSHQVTQMGQEVILRCVPISNHLYFYWYRQILGQKVEFLVSFYNNEISEKSEIFDDQFSVERPDGSNFTLKIRSTKLEDSAMYFCASSEVRGQLHQPQHFGDGTRLSIL.